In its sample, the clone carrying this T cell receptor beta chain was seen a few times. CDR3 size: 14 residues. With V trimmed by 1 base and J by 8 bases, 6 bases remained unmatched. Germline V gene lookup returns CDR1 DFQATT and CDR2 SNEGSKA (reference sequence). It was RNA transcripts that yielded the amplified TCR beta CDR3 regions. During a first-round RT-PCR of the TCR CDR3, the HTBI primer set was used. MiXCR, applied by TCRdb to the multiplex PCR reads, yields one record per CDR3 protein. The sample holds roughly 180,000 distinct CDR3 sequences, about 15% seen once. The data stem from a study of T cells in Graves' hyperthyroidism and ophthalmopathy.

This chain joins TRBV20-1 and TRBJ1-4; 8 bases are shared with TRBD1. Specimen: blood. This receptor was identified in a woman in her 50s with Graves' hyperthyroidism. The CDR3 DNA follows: TGCAGTGCTAGAGGGGACAGGCTTCGGGAAAAACTGTTTTTT. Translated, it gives CSARGDRLREKLFF.